What follows are 8 T cell receptor beta chains derived from one specimen sequenced in a study of T cell responses to AZD1222 COVID-19 vaccine. The table came from immunoSEQ multiplex PCR; TCRdb's copy has only in-frame clones and leaves some out. The sample records 150,000 to 200,000 clones, about nine tenths being singletons. The sample consisted of peripheral blood, taken on day 0 of AZD1222 vaccination. These TCRs come from an adult in good health.

The chain is built from TRBV20-1 and TRBJ2-2; D is uncertain. The CDR3 runs 12 residues. Trimming shortened V by 3 bases and J by 7 bases, and 9 bases separated the two germline ends. Germline-derived CDR1 and CDR2 are DFQATT and SNEGSKA (reference sequence). The CDR3 sequence is CSASPLFGELFF. DNA of the CDR3: TGCAGTGCTAGTCCCCTTTTCGGGGAGCTGTTTTTT.

Here the CDR3 reads CASSYLGPEGNTEAFF. CDR3 nucleotides: TGTGCCAGCAGTTACCTTGGGCCGGAGGGGAACACTGAAGCTTTCTTT. V gene TRBV6-5 combines with J gene TRBJ1-1, with D hard to call. Germline V CDR1 and CDR2: MNHEY, SVGAGI. V was clipped by 2 bases and J by 1 base, with 14 bases between them. The CDR3 is 16 residues long.

The rearrangement links TRBV6-1 to TRBJ2-2; D is ambiguous. The germline V and J ends were trimmed by 3 bases and 8 bases, with 19 bases remaining between them. CDR1 and CDR2 (germline): MNHNS, SASEGT. This CDR3 has 16 residues. Written as DNA, the CDR3 is TGTGCCAGCAGTGAGCATGGTGGTACCCCTATTGGGGAGCTGTTTTTT. Its protein product is CASSEHGGTPIGELFF.

The rearrangement links TRBV6-2 or TRBV6-3 to TRBJ1-5; 7 positions agree with TRBD1. Germline trimming cut 2 bases from V and 6 bases from J; bases unmatched to any gene: 7. Germline V gene data show CDR1 as MNHEY and CDR2 as SVGEGT. The length of the CDR3 is 15 residues. CDR3 in DNA: TGTGCCAGCAGTTACCTCGTGACAGGGAGTCAGCCCCAGCATTTT. Amino acid sequence: CASSYLVTGSQPQHF.

This chain uses TRBV6-5 with TRBJ1-2, with D unresolved. The germline V and J ends were trimmed by 8 bases and 4 bases, with 11 bases remaining between them. CDR3 length: 12 residues. Germline CDR1 reads MNHEY; CDR2 reads SVGAGI. The DNA of the CDR3 is TGTGCCAGCCACTCCGGGAGCTATGGCTACACCTTC. It translates to CASHSGSYGYTF.

The chain is built from TRBV6-2 or TRBV6-3 and TRBJ2-7, with D perhaps matching TRBD1 or TRBD2 (5 bases each). The V and J ends lost 6 bases and 4 bases respectively, with 22 bases between them. The CDR3 spans 16 residues. The V gene's germline CDR1 is MNHEY and CDR2 SVGEGT. The CDR3 nucleotides read TGTGCCAGCAGCTTCCCGGGACCGTGGGCCCGTTACGAGCAGTACTTC. Residues: CASSFPGPWARYEQYF.

The CDR3 protein is CASSPRGGTEAFF. CDR3 in DNA: TGTGCCAGCAGCCCCAGGGGTGGCACTGAAGCTTTCTTT. V is TRBV11-1 and J is TRBJ1-1; tentative D call: TRBD1 (6 bases). Germline CDR1 SGHAT, CDR2 FQDESV (reference sequence). CDR3 length equals 13 residues. The V and J ends lost 5 bases and 4 bases respectively, with 11 bases between them.

The chain combines TRBV5-1 with TRBJ1-4, with 8 bases that match TRBD1. Trimming took 3 bases from V and 5 from J; bases not matched to a gene: 6. The CDR3 extends over 15 amino acids. Germline CDR1 reads SGHRS; CDR2 reads YFSETQ. CDR3 nucleotide sequence: TGCGCCAGCAGCTGGGGGGACAGGATAAATGAAAAACTGTTTTTT. Its translation: CASSWGDRINEKLFF.